The 20 T cell receptor beta chains listed next were all sequenced from one sample in a study of shared clonotypes between healthy human individuals. Assay: immunoSEQ multiplex PCR; the TCRdb copy retains only in-frame clones and omits some. The table records approximately 2,300,000 clones, less than 95% of them present only once. The sequenced sample consisted of naive CD4+ T cells from PBMCs. The subset is: CD45RA+ positively selected. These receptors all come from a man aged 18 to 35 in good health. Some clones in this sample may be carry-over from other donors' samples.

This clone was observed a single time. V gene TRBV5-4 combines with J gene TRBJ1-1, with 7 bases that match TRBD1. V shed 10 bases, J shed 1 base, and the junction held 10 bases outside the gene matches. Germline values: CDR1 SGHNT, CDR2 YYREEE (reference sequence). The CDR3 totals 14 residues. CDR3 protein: CAGFRTGKNTEAFF. CDR3 nucleotides: TGTGCCGGGTTCCGGACAGGAAAGAACACTGAAGCTTTCTTT.

The gene calls are TRBV14 and TRBJ1-1; D might be TRBD1 (5 bases). V lost 3 bases to trimming and J lost 5 bases, with 19 bases between them. Germline loops: CDR1 SGHDN, CDR2 FVKESK. CDR3 length: 16 residues. The CDR3 DNA reads as TGTGCCAGCAGCCAGGGACCCACCACGGGGAGGACTGAAGCTTTCTTT. Translation: CASSQGPTTGRTEAFF.

This chain connects TRBV25-1 to TRBJ2-3; 7 nucleotides agree with TRBD2. The CDR3 contains 15 residues. CDR1 MGHDK and CDR2 SYGVNS come from the germline V gene. V lost 4 bases, J lost 7 bases, and 11 bases stayed unmatched. The CDR3 loop reads CASSALAGDGNTQYF. CDR3 DNA sequence: TGTGCCAGCAGTGCTCTTGCGGGAGATGGAAATACGCAGTATTTT. The full variable domain, rest sourced from reference TRBV25-1 and TRBJ2-3, is EADIYQTPRYLVIGTGKKITLECSQTMGHDKMYWYQQDPGMELHLIHYSYGVNSTEKGDLSSESTVSRIRTEHFPLTLESARPSHTSQYLCASSALAGDGNTQYFGPGTRLTVL.

The chain recombines TRBV18 with TRBJ1-5, with 7 bases matching TRBD1. Unmatched junction bases numbered 8, after V lost 6 bases and J lost 6 bases. The CDR3 runs to 14 residues. CDR1 is KGHSH, CDR2 LQKENI, per germline. The CDR3 nucleotides read TGTGCCAGCTCTCAAGGACAGGCGCCTCAGCCCCAGCATTTT. It is translated as CASSQGQAPQPQHF.

The V gene is TRBV10-3, the J gene TRBJ2-2; 7 bases align to TRBD1. The CDR3 covers 15 residues. The germline gives CDR1 ENHRY, CDR2 SYGVKD. Trimming at V came to 6 bases and at J to 1 base, leaving 5 bases not matched to a gene. This CDR3 reads CAIRPGTENTGELFF. The CDR3 DNA follows: TGTGCCATCAGACCCGGGACAGAGAACACCGGGGAGCTGTTTTTT.

The J gene is TRBJ2-5, the V gene TRBV7-9; 8 positions agree with TRBD2. V lost 5 bases and J lost 2; bases outside the gene matches: 10. Germline V gives CDR1 SEHNR, CDR2 FQNEAQ (reference sequence). The CDR3 loop spans 16 amino acids. The CDR3 spells CASSMQGGRFQETQYF. The CDR3 DNA sequence: TGTGCCAGCAGCATGCAAGGCGGGAGGTTTCAAGAGACCCAGTACTTC.

V and J are TRBV29-1 and TRBJ2-5, with 7 bases lining up with TRBD2. Per the germline V gene, CDR1 is SQVTM and CDR2 is ANQGSEA. The length of the CDR3 is 13 residues. J was trimmed by 1 base and V by 4 bases; bases with no gene match: 3. This CDR3 reads CSVARGGQETQYF. The CDR3 nucleotides are TGCAGCGTTGCCCGCGGGGGCCAAGAGACCCAGTACTTC.

The chain carries TRBV14 and TRBJ2-1; D ambiguous. The CDR3 totals 14 residues. Germline CDR1 reads SGHDN; CDR2 reads FVKESK. The ends were cut back, 2 bases at V and 4 bases at J, with 9 bases in the middle. The CDR3 DNA reads TGTGCCAGCAGCCAAAGAGTTTTTTACAATGAGCAGTTCTTC. Amino acids: CASSQRVFYNEQFF.

The chain combines TRBV9 with TRBJ2-7; 10 nucleotides match TRBD1. Germline values: CDR1 SGDLS, CDR2 YYNGEE. With V trimmed by 4 bases and J by 2 bases, 9 bases remained unmatched. This CDR3 is built from 16 residues. This CDR3 reads CASSPPRGTGAYEQYF. The CDR3 DNA sequence: TGTGCCAGCAGCCCACCAAGGGGGACAGGGGCCTACGAGCAGTACTTC. Full variable domain (rest looked up from reference TRBV9 and TRBJ2-7): DSGVTQTPKHLITATGQRVTLRCSPRSGDLSVYWYQQSLDQGLQFLIQYYNGEERAKGNILERFSAQQFPDLHSELNLSSLELGDSALYFCASSPPRGTGAYEQYFGPGTRLTVT.

The chain combines TRBV18 with TRBJ1-2; D is perhaps TRBD1 (5 bases). Germline V gene data show CDR1 as KGHSH and CDR2 as LQKENI. Trimming cost V 0 bases and J 4 bases, with 12 bases left between them. The length of the CDR3 is 15 residues. CDR3 bases: TGTGCCAGCTCACCACCCAGGGAGGGCCCCTATGGCTACACCTTC. It yields the protein CASSPPREGPYGYTF.

The V and J genes are TRBV7-2 and TRBJ2-1; 7 positions agree with TRBD2. The CDR3 is made up of 16 amino acids. V gave up 0 bases and J gave up 4 bases; unmatched junction bases: 6. Per germline, CDR1 SGHTA and CDR2 FQGNSA. CDR3 sequence (DNA): TGTGCCAGCAGCTTAGCTCTAGCGGCCTCATACAATGAGCAGTTCTTC. Its translation is CASSLALAASYNEQFF.

The chain joins TRBV2 to TRBJ2-7, with D uncertain. CDR1 and CDR2 from the germline V gene are SNHLY and FYNNEI. The CDR3 sequence is 13 residues long. V shed 8 bases and J shed 6 bases, with 17 bases lying between them. CDR3 loop: CASSRSSLGEQYF. The DNA of the CDR3 is TGTGCCAGCTCGAGGTCCTCTTTGGGCGAGCAGTACTTC.

The chain links TRBV27 to TRBJ1-1; D may be TRBD1 (6 bases). The ends were cut back, 4 bases at V and 3 bases at J, with 15 bases in the middle. Germline CDR1 and CDR2: MNHEY and SMNVEV (reference sequence). The CDR3 spans 15 residues. CDR3 protein: CASSSPGVVDTEAFF. CDR3 in DNA: TGTGCCAGCAGTTCACCAGGGGTTGTGGACACTGAAGCTTTCTTT.

CDR3 coding DNA: TGCGCCAGCAGCCCGTCATCCGGGGGCAATCAGCCCCAGCATTTT. Amino acid sequence: CASSPSSGGNQPQHF. The J gene is TRBJ1-5, the V gene TRBV5-1; the D is unclear. V dropped 4 bases and J dropped 2 bases, with 13 bases sitting between them. Germline V gene sequence: CDR1 SGHRS, CDR2 YFSETQ. CDR3 length: 15 residues. Based on the CDR3 plus reference TRBV5-1 and TRBJ1-5, the full variable domain is KAGVTQTPRYLIKTRGQQVTLSCSPISGHRSVSWYQQTPGQGLQFLFEYFSETQRNKGNFPGRFSGRQFSNSRSEMNVSTLELGDSALYLCASSPSSGGNQPQHFGDGTRLSIL.

This clone was seen once. This rearrangement joins TRBV6-5 to TRBJ2-7; no reliable D call. In germline, CDR1 is MNHEY, CDR2 SVGAGI. The CDR3 runs 15 residues. Trimming took off 2 bases at V and 0 bases at J, with 11 bases between the two ends. DNA for the CDR3: TGTGCCAGCAGTTACGGTGCGTCGAGCTCCTACGAGCAGTACTTC. Its protein is CASSYGASSSYEQYF.

The V call is TRBV30, the J call TRBJ1-4, with 8 bases identical to TRBD1. The CDR3 totals 15 residues. CDR1 and CDR2 from the germline V gene are GTSNPN and SVGIG (reference sequence). Losses at the gene ends were 3 bases for V and 13 bases for J; bases not matched to a gene: 16. CDR3 nucleotide sequence: TGTGCCTGGAGCCCCCTCAGGGGGCGCGGTATTGGACTGTTTTTT. Amino acid sequence: CAWSPLRGRGIGLFF.

V and J are TRBV6-1 and TRBJ1-2; D ambiguous. This CDR3 has 14 residues. Per germline, CDR1 MNHNS and CDR2 SASEGT. The V and J ends lost 6 bases and 3 bases respectively, with 14 bases between them. CDR3 DNA sequence: TGTGCCAGCAGCCGCCATCCCTCTGACTATGGCTACACCTTC. Its translation is CASSRHPSDYGYTF.

The chain couples TRBV30 to TRBJ1-2; D unclear. CDR1 is GTSNPN and CDR2 is SVGIG in the germline V gene (reference sequence). V was trimmed by 3 bases and J by 4 bases, leaving 12 bases between them. CDR3 length: 13 residues. CDR3 sequence: CAWSLTPFYGYTF. The CDR3 bases are TGTGCCTGGAGCTTGACACCCTTCTATGGCTACACCTTC.

This clone was picked up one time. The rearrangement joins TRBV7-9 to TRBJ2-5; D gene ambiguous. Trimming cost V 5 bases and J 2 bases, with 12 bases left between them. CDR3 length: 14 residues. Germline V gene data show CDR1 as SEHNR and CDR2 as FQNEAQ (reference sequence). In DNA, the CDR3 is TGTGCCAGCAGCGCCCTGGGCCCTCAAGAGACCCAGTACTTC. This translates into CASSALGPQETQYF.

The V gene is TRBV4-3, the J gene TRBJ2-2; D is perhaps TRBD1 (5 bases). Trimming stripped 0 bases from V and 5 bases from J, with 10 bases between. The CDR3 has 15 residues. Germline CDR1 reads LGHNA; CDR2 reads YSLEER. Written as DNA, the CDR3 is TGCGCCAGCAGCCAAGAGACAGCAAAAACCGGGGAGCTGTTTTTT. Translating it yields CASSQETAKTGELFF.